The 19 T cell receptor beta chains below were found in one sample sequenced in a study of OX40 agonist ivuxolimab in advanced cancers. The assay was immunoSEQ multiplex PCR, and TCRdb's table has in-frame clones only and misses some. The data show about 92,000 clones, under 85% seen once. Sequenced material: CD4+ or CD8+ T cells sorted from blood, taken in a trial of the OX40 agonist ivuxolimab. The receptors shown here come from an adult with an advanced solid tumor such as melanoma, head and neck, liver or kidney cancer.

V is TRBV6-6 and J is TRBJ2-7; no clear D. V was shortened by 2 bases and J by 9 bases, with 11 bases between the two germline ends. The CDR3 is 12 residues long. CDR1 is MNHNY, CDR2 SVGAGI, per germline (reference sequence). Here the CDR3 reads CASSYGSVGQYF. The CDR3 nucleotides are TGTGCCAGCAGTTACGGTTCGGTCGGGCAGTACTTC.

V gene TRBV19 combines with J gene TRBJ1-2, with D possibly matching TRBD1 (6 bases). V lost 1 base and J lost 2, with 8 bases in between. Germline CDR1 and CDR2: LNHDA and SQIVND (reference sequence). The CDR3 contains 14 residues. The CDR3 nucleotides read TGTGCCAGTAGTATAGCCCAGGGGAACTATGGCTACACCTTC. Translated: CASSIAQGNYGYTF.

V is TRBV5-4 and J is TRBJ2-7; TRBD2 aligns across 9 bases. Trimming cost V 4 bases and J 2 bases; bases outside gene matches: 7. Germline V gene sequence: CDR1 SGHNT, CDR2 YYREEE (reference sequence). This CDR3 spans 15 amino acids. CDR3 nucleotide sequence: TGTGCCAGCAGCAACCAGCGGGGGGTGGCCTACGAGCAGTACTTC. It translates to CASSNQRGVAYEQYF.

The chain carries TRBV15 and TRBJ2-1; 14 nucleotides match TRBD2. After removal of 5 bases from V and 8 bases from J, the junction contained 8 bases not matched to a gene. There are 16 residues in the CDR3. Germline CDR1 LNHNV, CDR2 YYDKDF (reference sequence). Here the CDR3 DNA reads TGTGCCACCAGCTTCAAATGGACTAGCGGGGGGTATGAGCAGTTCTTC. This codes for CATSFKWTSGGYEQFF.

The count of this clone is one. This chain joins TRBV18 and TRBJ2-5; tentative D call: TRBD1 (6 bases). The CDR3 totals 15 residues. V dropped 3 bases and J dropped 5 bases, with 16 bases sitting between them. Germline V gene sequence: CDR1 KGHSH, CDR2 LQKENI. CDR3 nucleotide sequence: TGTGCCAGCTCACCCGCGACAGGTTTGGGCGAGACCCAGTACTTC. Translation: CASSPATGLGETQYF.

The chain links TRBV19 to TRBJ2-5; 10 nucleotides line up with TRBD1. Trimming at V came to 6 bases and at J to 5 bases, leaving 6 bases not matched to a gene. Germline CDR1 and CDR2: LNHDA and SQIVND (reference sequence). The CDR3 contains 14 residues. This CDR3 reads CASSRDRGAETQYF. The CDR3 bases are TGTGCCAGTAGCCGGGACAGGGGTGCGGAGACCCAGTACTTC.

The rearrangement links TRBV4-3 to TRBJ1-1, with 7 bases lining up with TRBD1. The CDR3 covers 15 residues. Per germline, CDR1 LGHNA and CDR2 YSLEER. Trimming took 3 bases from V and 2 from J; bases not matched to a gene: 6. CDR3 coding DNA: TGCGCCAGCAGCCATTCAACAGGGGTTAACACTGAAGCTTTCTTT. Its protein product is CASSHSTGVNTEAFF.

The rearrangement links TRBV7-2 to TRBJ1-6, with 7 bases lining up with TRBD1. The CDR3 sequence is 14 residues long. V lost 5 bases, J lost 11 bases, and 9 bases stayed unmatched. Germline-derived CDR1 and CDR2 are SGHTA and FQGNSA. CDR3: CASSDTGVLTPLHF. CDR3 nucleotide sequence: TGTGCCAGCAGCGACACAGGGGTCCTCACACCCCTCCACTTT. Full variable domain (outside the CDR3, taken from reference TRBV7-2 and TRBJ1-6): GAGVSQSPSNKVTEKGKDVELRCDPISGHTALYWYRQSLGQGLEFLIYFQGNSAPDKSGLPSDRFSAERTGGSVSTLTIQRTQQEDSAVYLCASSDTGVLTPLHFGNGTRLTVT.

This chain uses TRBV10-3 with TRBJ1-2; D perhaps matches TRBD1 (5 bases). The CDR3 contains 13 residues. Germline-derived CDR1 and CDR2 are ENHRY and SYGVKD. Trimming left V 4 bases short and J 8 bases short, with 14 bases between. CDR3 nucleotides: TGTGCCATCAGTGGGGACGGAGCAAACGGCTACACCTTC. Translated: CAISGDGANGYTF.

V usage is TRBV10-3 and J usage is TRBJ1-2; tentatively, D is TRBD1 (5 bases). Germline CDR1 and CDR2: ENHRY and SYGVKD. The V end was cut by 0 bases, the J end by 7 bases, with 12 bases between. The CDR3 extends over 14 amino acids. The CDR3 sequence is CAISESMGDAGYTF. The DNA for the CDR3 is TGTGCCATCAGTGAGTCGATGGGGGATGCTGGCTACACCTTC.

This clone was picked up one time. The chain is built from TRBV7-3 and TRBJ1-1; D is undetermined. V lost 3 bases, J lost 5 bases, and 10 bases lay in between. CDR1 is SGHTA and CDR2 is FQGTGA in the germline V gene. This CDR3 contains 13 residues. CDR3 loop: CASSFFEGTEAFF. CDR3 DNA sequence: TGTGCCAGCAGCTTCTTTGAAGGGACTGAAGCTTTCTTT.

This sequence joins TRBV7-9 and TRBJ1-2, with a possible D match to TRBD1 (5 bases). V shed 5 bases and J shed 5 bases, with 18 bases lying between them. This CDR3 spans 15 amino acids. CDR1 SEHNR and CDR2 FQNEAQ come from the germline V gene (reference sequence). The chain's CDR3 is CASSEDGTGDYGYTF. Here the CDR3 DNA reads TGTGCCAGCAGCGAAGACGGAACAGGTGATTATGGCTACACCTTC.

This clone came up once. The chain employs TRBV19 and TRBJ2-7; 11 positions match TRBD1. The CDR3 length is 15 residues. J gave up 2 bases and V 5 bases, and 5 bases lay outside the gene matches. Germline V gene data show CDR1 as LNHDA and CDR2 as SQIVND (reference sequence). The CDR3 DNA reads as TGTGCCAGTAGTCTAGGGACAGGGGGAACCTACGAGCAGTACTTC. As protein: CASSLGTGGTYEQYF.

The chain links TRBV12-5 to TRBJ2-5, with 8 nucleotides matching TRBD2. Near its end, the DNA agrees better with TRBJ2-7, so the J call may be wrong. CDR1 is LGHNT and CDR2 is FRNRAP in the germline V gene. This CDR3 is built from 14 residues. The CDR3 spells CASAPSGSLGEQYF. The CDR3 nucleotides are TGTGCTAGTGCCCCAAGCGGGAGTCTGGGCGAGCAGTACTTC.

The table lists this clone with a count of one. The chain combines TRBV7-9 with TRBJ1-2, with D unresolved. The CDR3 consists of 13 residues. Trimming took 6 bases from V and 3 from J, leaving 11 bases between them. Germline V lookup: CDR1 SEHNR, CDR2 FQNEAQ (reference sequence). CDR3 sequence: CASSSRVDYGYTF. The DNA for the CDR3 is TGTGCCAGCAGTTCCCGGGTAGACTATGGCTACACCTTC.

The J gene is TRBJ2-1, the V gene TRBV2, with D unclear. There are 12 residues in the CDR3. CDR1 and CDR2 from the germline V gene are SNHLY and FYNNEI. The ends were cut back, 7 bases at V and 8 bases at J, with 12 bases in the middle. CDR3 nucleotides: TGTGCCAGCACCGCCGGGCTCCATGAGCAGTTCTTC. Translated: CASTAGLHEQFF.

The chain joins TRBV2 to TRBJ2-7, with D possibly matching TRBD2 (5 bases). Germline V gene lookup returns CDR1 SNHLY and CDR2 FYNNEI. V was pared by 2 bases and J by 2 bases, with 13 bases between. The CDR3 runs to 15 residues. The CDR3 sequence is CASSERRTETYEQYF. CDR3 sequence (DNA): TGTGCCAGCAGTGAACGGAGGACCGAGACCTACGAGCAGTACTTC.

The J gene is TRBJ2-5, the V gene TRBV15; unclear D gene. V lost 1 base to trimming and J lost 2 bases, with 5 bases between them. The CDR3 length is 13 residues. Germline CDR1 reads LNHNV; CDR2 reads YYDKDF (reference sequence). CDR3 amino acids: CATSRGQQETQYF. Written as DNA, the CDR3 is TGTGCCACCAGCAGAGGGCAGCAAGAGACCCAGTACTTC.

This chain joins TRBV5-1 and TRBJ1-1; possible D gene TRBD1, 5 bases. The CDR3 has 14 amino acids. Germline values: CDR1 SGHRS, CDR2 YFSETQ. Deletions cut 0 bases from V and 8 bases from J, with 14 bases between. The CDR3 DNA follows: TGCGCCAGCAGCTTGGAGGTGGCCCGGGGGGAAGCTTTCTTT. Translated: CASSLEVARGEAFF. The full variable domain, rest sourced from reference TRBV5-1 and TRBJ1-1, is KAGVTQTPRYLIKTRGQQVTLSCSPISGHRSVSWYQQTPGQGLQFLFEYFSETQRNKGNFPGRFSGRQFSNSRSEMNVSTLELGDSALYLCASSLEVARGEAFFGQGTRLTVV.